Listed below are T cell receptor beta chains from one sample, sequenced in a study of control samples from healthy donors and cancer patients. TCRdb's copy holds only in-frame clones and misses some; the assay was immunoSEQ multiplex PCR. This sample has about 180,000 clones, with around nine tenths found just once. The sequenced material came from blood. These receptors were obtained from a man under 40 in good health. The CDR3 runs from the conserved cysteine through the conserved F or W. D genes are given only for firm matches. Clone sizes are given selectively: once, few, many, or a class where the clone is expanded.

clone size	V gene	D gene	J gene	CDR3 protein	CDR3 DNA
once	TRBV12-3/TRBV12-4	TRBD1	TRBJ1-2	CASRDRGNYGYTF	TGTGCCAGCAGGGACAGGGGAAACTATGGCTACACCTTC
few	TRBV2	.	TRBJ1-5	CASSLGGSNQPQHF	TGTGCCAGCAGTCTGGGCGGGAGCAATCAGCCCCAGCATTTT
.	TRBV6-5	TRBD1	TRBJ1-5	CASSLQGRNQPQHF	TGTGCCAGCAGTCTACAGGGGCGCAATCAGCCCCAGCATTTT
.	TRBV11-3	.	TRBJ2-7	CASSFAATYEQYF	TGTGCCAGCAGCTTCGCAGCGACCTACGAGCAGTACTTC
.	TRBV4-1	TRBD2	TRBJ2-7	CASSPGTSGNSYEQYF	TGCGCCAGCAGCCCCGGGACTAGCGGGAACTCCTACGAGCAGTACTTC
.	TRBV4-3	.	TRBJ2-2	CASSQDRHPNTGELFF	TGCGCCAGCAGCCAAGATCGTCACCCGAACACCGGGGAGCTGTTTTTT
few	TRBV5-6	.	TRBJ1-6	CASSLVLATSNSPLHF	TGTGCCAGCAGCTTGGTTTTGGCGACCTCTAATTCACCCCTCCACTTT
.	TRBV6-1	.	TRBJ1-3	CASSEQVGNTIYF	TGTGCCAGCAGTGAACAGGTTGGAAACACCATATATTTT
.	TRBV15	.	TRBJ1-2	CATSRDVGALDTF	TGTGCCACCAGCAGAGATGTCGGGGCGTTGGACACCTTC
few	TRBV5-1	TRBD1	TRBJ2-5	CASSKNRGETQYF	TGCGCCAGCAGTAAAAACAGGGGAGAGACCCAGTACTTC
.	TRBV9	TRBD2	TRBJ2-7	CASSVERLATRGEQYF	TGTGCCAGCAGCGTAGAGAGACTAGCGACCCGGGGCGAGCAGTACTTC
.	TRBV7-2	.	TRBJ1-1	CASSLVHLNTEAFF	TGTGCCAGCAGCTTAGTTCACCTCAACACTGAAGCTTTCTTT
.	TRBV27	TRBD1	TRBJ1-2	CASSPNPTGVGYTF	TGTGCCAGCAGTCCGAACCCGACAGGGGTTGGCTACACCTTC
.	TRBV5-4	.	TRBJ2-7	CASSNRDREQYF	TGTGCCAGCAGCAACCGGGACCGCGAGCAGTACTTC
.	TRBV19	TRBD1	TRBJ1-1	CASRGQGTAEAFF	TGTGCCAGTAGAGGACAGGGTACCGCTGAAGCTTTCTTT
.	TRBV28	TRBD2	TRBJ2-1	CASTSGASGSHEQFF	TGTGCCAGCACCTCAGGGGCCAGCGGGAGTCATGAGCAGTTCTTC
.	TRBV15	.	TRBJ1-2	CATSSPGQLYGYTF	TGTGCCACCAGCAGCCCCGGACAGCTATATGGCTACACCTTC
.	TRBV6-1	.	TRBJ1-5	CASSEGPLYRNQPQHF	TGTGCCAGCAGTGAAGGGCCCCTTTACCGCAATCAGCCCCAGCATTTT
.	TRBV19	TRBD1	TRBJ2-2	CASSITGQGANGELFF	TGTGCCAGTAGTATCACCGGACAGGGGGCAAATGGGGAGCTGTTTTTT
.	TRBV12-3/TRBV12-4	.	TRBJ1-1	CASSLSQGTEAFF	TGTGCCAGCAGTTTAAGTCAGGGCACTGAAGCTTTCTTT
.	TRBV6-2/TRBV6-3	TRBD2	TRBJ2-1	CASSYGLAGYNEQFF	TGTGCCAGCAGTTACGGGCTAGCGGGCTACAATGAGCAGTTCTTC
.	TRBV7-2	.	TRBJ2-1	CASSQRQEGNEQFF	TGTGCCAGCAGCCAGAGACAGGAGGGCAATGAGCAGTTCTTC
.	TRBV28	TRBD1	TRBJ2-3	CASSLPGQGNTQYF	TGTGCCAGCAGTCTTCCGGGACAGGGGAATACGCAGTATTTT
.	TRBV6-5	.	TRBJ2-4	CASRGTRPKNIQYF	TGTGCCAGCAGGGGGACAAGGCCCAAAAACATTCAGTACTTC
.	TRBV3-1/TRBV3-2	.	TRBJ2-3	CASSQRGLGTDTQYF	TGTGCCAGCAGCCAAAGGGGATTAGGTACAGATACGCAGTATTTT
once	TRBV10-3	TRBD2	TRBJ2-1	CAINPGRAENEQFF	TGTGCCATCAATCCCGGGAGGGCCGAGAATGAGCAGTTCTTC
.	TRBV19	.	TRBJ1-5	CASSIRPPNNQPQHF	TGTGCCAGTAGTATAAGACCCCCGAACAATCAGCCCCAGCATTTT
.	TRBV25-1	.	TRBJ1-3	CASSEYGNTIYF	TGTGCCAGCAGTGAATACGGAAACACCATATATTTT
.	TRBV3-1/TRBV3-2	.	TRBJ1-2	CASSLIAANYGYTF	TGTGCCAGCAGCCTCATCGCGGCTAACTATGGCTACACCTTC
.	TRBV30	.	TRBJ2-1	CAWSVRGWMENEQFF	TGTGCCTGGAGTGTACGAGGGTGGATGGAAAATGAGCAGTTCTTC
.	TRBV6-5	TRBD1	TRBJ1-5	CASRGTGGGNQPQHF	TGTGCCAGCAGGGGGACAGGGGGAGGGAATCAGCCCCAGCATTTT
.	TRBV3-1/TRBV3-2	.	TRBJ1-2	CASSPILGGGYTF	TGTGCCAGCAGCCCGATACTTGGGGGTGGCTACACCTTC
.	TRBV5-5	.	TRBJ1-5	CASSTDGYSNQPQHF	TGTGCCAGCAGCACGGACGGGTATAGCAATCAGCCCCAGCATTTT
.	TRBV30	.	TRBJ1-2	CAWSGDRGYTF	TGTGCCTGGTCTGGGGATAGGGGCTACACCTTC